The clone carrying this TCR beta chain was observed many times. V shed 8 bases, J shed 0 bases, and the junction held 7 bases outside the gene matches. Germline CDR1 and CDR2: MDHEN and SYDVKM. This CDR3 spans 14 amino acids. Using its own MiXCR run on the PCR reads, TCRdb lists one record per CDR3 protein. Of about 20,000 distinct CDR3 sequences listed, 42% are singletons. The entry originates in a study of tumor-infiltrating lymphocytes in oesophageal squamous cell carcinoma. The sample comprised normal esophageal tissue next to the tumor. V is TRBV28 and J is TRBJ2-7; the match to TRBD1 covers 7 bases. This clonotype originated in a female donor with esophageal squamous cell carcinoma. In nucleotides, the CDR3 is TGTGCCAGCGGAAGACAGGGCAACTCCTACGAGCAGTACTTC. This gives the protein CASGRQGNSYEQYF.